Listed here are 18 T cell receptor beta chains from one sample, sequenced in a study of cytomegalovirus exposure and HLA in healthy donors (TCRdb year 2017). To prepare the library, the immunoSEQ multiplex PCR assay was applied. For the multiplex PCR, a mixture combining 60 forward primers for TCR Vbeta segments and 13 reverse primers for TCR Jbeta segments was used. What TCRdb holds here is the immuneACCESS table cut down to in-frame rearrangements. Part of the clones is not present; checked against another copy, under half of the missing clones reflect an unresolved V gene, and the others are unexplained. The sample records about 130,000 clones, under 20% of which are singletons. The top ten clonotypes cover roughly 3% of the sample. Sequenced sample: PBMCs. These receptors originate from a female donor in good health and CMV-seropositive.

This clone was seen a handful of times. This rearrangement joins TRBV5-1 to TRBJ2-7; 9 bases match TRBD1. The CDR3 is made up of 16 amino acids. Looked up from germline, CDR1 is SGHRS and CDR2 is YFSETQ. The J segment lost 4 bases and the V segment lost 3 bases, leaving 11 bases of the junction unmatched. The CDR3 here is CASSSTGQGLGYEQYF. The CDR3 nucleotides read TGCGCCAGCAGCTCTACGGGACAGGGTTTGGGATACGAGCAGTACTTC.

This clone was detected only a few times. The rearrangement joins TRBV21-1 to TRBJ2-1; the table names TRBD2, a call not compared with the DNA. TRBV21-1 is a recognized pseudogene. There are 18 residues in the CDR3. The DNA for the CDR3 is TGTGCCAGCAGCAAACGGGTTTTTGAGCGGGCGACCTACAATGAGCAGTTCTTC. Amino acids: CASSKRVFERATYNEQFF.

This clone has more than one count but fewer than ten. This rearrangement joins TRBV7-9 to TRBJ1-1, with D uncertain. V was trimmed by 4 bases and J by 4 bases, leaving 13 bases between them. CDR1 SEHNR and CDR2 FQNEAQ come from the germline V gene (reference sequence). The CDR3 contains 14 residues. CDR3 loop: CASSSGVRGTEAFF. DNA of the CDR3: TGTGCCAGCAGCTCAGGCGTTCGGGGCACTGAAGCTTTCTTT. Full variable domain (remainder filled in from reference TRBV7-9 and TRBJ1-1): DTGVSQNPRHKITKRGQNVTFRCDPISEHNRLYWYRQTLGQGPEFLTYFQNEAQLEKSRLLSDRFSAERPKGSFSTLEIQRTEQGDSAMYLCASSSGVRGTEAFFGQGTRLTVV.

This clone was seen a few times. The rearrangement uses TRBV5-4 and TRBJ2-6; tentative D call: TRBD1 (5 bases). Germline assignment: CDR1 SGHNT and CDR2 YYREEE (reference sequence). The CDR3 spans 17 residues. With 0 bases removed from V and 1 base from J, the gap between germline ends came to 11 bases. The CDR3 bases are TGTGCCAGCAGCTTGGCTGGACAACCTTCTGGGGCCAACGTCCTGACTTTC. The encoded protein is CASSLAGQPSGANVLTF.

This clone was observed a few times. The chain recombines TRBV5-1 with TRBJ1-3; a weak D match, TRBD1 (6 bases). CDR3 length: 16 residues. Trimming took off 2 bases at V and 0 bases at J, with 12 bases between the two ends. Germline V lookup: CDR1 SGHRS, CDR2 YFSETQ. The chain's CDR3 is CASSLGGVRSGNTIYF. The CDR3, as DNA: TGCGCCAGCAGCTTAGGGGGGGTACGCTCTGGAAACACCATATATTTT.

The sample holds a few counts of this clone. The chain uses TRBV2 and TRBJ1-6; no definite D call. CDR1 and CDR2 (germline): SNHLY, FYNNEI. This CDR3 has 13 residues. Deletions cut 6 bases from V and 7 bases from J, with 10 bases between. The CDR3 is CASSGERNSPLHF. The CDR3 bases are TGTGCCAGCAGCGGGGAGCGGAATTCACCCCTCCACTTT.

This rearrangement joins TRBV7-2 to TRBJ2-1; 13 nucleotides align to TRBD2. This CDR3 contains 17 residues. V was pared by 6 bases and J by 5 bases, with 10 bases of the junction left unmatched. Germline lookup yields CDR1 SGHTA and CDR2 FQGNSA. The chain's CDR3 is CASSHQTSGGSHNEQFF. The CDR3 DNA reads as TGTGCCAGCAGTCACCAGACTAGCGGGGGGAGTCACAATGAGCAGTTCTTC.

This clone showed up just a few times. V gene TRBV30 combines with J gene TRBJ1-2; D remains ambiguous. The germline gives CDR1 GTSNPN, CDR2 SVGIG (reference sequence). The CDR3 sequence is 14 residues long. V dropped 3 bases and J dropped 0 bases, with 11 bases sitting between them. The chain's CDR3 is CAWSAGVTNYGYTF. Here the CDR3 DNA reads TGTGCCTGGAGCGCGGGTGTGACTAACTATGGCTACACCTTC.

This rearrangement joins TRBV7-9 to TRBJ2-1; possible D gene TRBD2, 6 bases. Germline CDR1 SEHNR, CDR2 FQNEAQ (reference sequence). The CDR3 has 12 amino acids. Trimming left V 7 bases short and J 10 bases short, with 14 bases between. Written as DNA, the CDR3 is TGTGCCAGCACCTCGTGGGGGGAAGAGCAGTTCTTC. It yields the protein CASTSWGEEQFF.

The rearrangement links TRBV5-5 to TRBJ2-5; maybe TRBD2 (5 bases). Trimming pared 0 bases from V and 3 bases from J, leaving 12 bases between. Germline V gene lookup returns CDR1 SGHKS and CDR2 YYEKEE (reference sequence). The CDR3 is 15 residues long. CDR3 region: CASSLGTRREETQYF. The CDR3 bases are TGTGCCAGCAGCTTGGGTACGCGGCGGGAAGAGACCCAGTACTTC.

The rearrangement joins TRBV6-5 to TRBJ2-7, with 9 bases matching TRBD1. J lost 3 bases, V lost 5 bases, and 2 bases had no gene match. Germline V gives CDR1 MNHEY, CDR2 SVGAGI. The CDR3 loop spans 13 amino acids. This CDR3 reads CASSVTGGYEQYF. The CDR3 coding sequence is TGTGCCAGCAGTGTGACAGGGGGCTACGAGCAGTACTTC.

This clone has just one count. The chain uses TRBV7-9 and TRBJ2-7; the D gene is possibly TRBD1 (6 bases). V lost 8 bases to trimming and J lost 1 base, with 18 bases between them. The CDR3 length is 15 residues. CDR1 is SEHNR, CDR2 FQNEAQ, per germline (reference sequence). In nucleotides, the CDR3 is TGTGCCAGCGTGTATGTACAGGGCCTTTCCTACGAGCAGTACTTC. This codes for CASVYVQGLSYEQYF.

To note about this clone: Other DNA sequences in this sample translate to the same CDR3. The V gene is TRBV9, the J gene TRBJ1-4; 7 bases map to TRBD1. CDR1 and CDR2 from the germline V gene are SGDLS and YYNGEE. The trim removed 0 bases at V and 8 bases at J, leaving 4 bases unmatched. The CDR3 extends over 14 amino acids. Here the CDR3 DNA reads TGTGCCAGCAGCGTAGGACAGGGCGGAGAAAAACTGTTTTTT. It specifies CASSVGQGGEKLFF.

The gene calls are TRBV5-1 and TRBJ2-3, with TRBD2 as a possible D gene (6 bases). The V gene's germline CDR1 is SGHRS and CDR2 YFSETQ. The V end was cut by 4 bases, the J end by 0 bases, with 15 bases between. This CDR3 comprises 16 residues. CDR3 in amino acids: CASSPNPGLSTDTQYF. The CDR3 nucleotides read TGCGCCAGCAGCCCCAACCCGGGACTCAGCACAGATACGCAGTATTTT. Based on the CDR3 plus reference TRBV5-1 and TRBJ2-3, the full variable domain is KAGVTQTPRYLIKTRGQQVTLSCSPISGHRSVSWYQQTPGQGLQFLFEYFSETQRNKGNFPGRFSGRQFSNSRSEMNVSTLELGDSALYLCASSPNPGLSTDTQYFGPGTRLTVL.

The rearrangement joins TRBV6-1 to TRBJ2-5; tentative D call: TRBD2 (6 bases). The CDR3 extends over 19 amino acids. CDR1 MNHNS and CDR2 SASEGT come from the germline V gene. V lost 2 bases and J lost 5, with 27 bases in between. CDR3 loop: CASSEFNRDFGASRETQYF. CDR3 nucleotides: TGTGCCAGCAGTGAATTTAATCGGGACTTCGGCGCGAGCAGGGAGACCCAGTACTTC.

This chain uses TRBV5-5 with TRBJ1-6, with D unresolved. The CDR3 extends over 17 amino acids. Trimming stripped 1 base from V and 0 bases from J, with 11 bases between. The germline V gene has CDR1 SGHKS and CDR2 YYEKEE (reference sequence). The CDR3 region is CASSLRADSSYNSPLHF. For the CDR3, the DNA is TGTGCCAGCAGCTTGCGTGCGGATAGCTCCTATAATTCACCCCTCCACTTT.

This clone was detected a few times. The rearrangement joins TRBV30 to TRBJ1-6; 8 nucleotides align to TRBD1. The CDR3 is 14 residues long. Per the germline V gene, CDR1 is GTSNPN and CDR2 is SVGIG (reference sequence). V dropped 2 bases and J dropped 5; count of bases not matched to a gene: 2. The CDR3 protein is CAWSLTGDNSPLHF. The CDR3 DNA sequence: TGTGCCTGGAGTTTGACAGGGGATAATTCACCCCTCCACTTT.

The J gene is TRBJ1-2, the V gene TRBV28; 7 nucleotides line up with TRBD1. Germline V gives CDR1 MDHEN, CDR2 SYDVKM. The junction had 15 bases not matched to a gene; V was cut back by 3 bases and J by 8 bases. The CDR3 is 16 amino acids. The CDR3 sequence: CASSFGGREPRGGYTF. The CDR3, as DNA: TGTGCCAGCAGTTTTGGCGGCAGGGAGCCCAGGGGGGGCTACACCTTC.